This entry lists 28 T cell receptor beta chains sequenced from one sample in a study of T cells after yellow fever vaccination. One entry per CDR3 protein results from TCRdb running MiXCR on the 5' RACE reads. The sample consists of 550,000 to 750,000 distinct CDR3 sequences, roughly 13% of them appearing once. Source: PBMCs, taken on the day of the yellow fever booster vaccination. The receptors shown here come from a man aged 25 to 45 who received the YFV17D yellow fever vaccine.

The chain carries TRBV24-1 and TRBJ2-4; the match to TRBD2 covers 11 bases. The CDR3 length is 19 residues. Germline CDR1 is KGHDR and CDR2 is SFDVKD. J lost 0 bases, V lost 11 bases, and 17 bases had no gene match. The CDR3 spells CANTEPGLADSIAKNIQYF. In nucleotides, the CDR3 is TGTGCCAACACGGAACCGGGACTAGCGGATTCTATAGCCAAAAACATTCAGTACTTC.

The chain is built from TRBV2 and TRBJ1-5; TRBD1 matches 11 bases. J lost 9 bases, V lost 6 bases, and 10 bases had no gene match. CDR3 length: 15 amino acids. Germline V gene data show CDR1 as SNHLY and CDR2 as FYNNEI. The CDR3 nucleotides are TGTGCCAGCAGCCCGGGGACAGGGGGGTATCGGCCCCAGCATTTT. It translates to CASSPGTGGYRPQHF.

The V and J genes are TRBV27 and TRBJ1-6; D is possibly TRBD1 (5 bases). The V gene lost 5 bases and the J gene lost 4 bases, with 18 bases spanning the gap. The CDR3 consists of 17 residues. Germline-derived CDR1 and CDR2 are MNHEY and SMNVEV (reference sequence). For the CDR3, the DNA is TGTGCCAGCAGTCGCCCTCCTCTCGGGGGATATAATTCACCCCTCCACTTT. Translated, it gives CASSRPPLGGYNSPLHF.

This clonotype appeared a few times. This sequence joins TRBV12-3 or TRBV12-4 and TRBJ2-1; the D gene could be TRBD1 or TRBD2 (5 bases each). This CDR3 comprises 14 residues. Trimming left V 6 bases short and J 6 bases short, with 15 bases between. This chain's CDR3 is CASRVRGRGNEQFF. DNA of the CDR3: TGTGCCAGCAGAGTAAGGGGTCGGGGCAATGAGCAGTTCTTC.

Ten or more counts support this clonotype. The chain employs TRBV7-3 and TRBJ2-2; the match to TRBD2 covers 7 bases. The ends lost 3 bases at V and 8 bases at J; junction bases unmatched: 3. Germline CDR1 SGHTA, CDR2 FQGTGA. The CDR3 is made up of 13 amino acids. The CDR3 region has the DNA TGTGCCAGCAGCTTTAGCGGGCAGGGGGAGCTGTTTTTT. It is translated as CASSFSGQGELFF. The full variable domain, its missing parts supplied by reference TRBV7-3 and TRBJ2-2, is GAGVSQTPSNKVTEKGKYVELRCDPISGHTALYWYRQSLGQGPEFLIYFQGTGAADDSGLPNDRFFAVRPEGSVSTLKIQRTERGDSAVYLCASSFSGQGELFFGEGSRLTVL.

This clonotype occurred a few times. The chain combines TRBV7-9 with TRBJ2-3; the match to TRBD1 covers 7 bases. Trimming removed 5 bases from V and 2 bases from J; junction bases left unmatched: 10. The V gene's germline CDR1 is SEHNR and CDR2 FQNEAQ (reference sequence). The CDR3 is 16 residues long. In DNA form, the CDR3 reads TGTGCCAGCAGCCCTATTGGGACAGACCTCACAGATACGCAGTATTTT. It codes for CASSPIGTDLTDTQYF.

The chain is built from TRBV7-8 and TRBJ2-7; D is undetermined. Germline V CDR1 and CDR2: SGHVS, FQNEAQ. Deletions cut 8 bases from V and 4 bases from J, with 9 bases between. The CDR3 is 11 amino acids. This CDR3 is CASRMDYEQYF. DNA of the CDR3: TGTGCCAGCCGAATGGATTACGAGCAGTACTTC.

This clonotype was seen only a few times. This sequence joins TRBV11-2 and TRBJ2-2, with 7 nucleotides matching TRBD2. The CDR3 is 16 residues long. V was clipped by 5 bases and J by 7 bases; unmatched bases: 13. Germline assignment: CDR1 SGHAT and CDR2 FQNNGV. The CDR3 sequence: CASSIIAGLEGGELFF. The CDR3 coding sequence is TGTGCCAGCAGCATTATTGCAGGACTAGAGGGCGGGGAGCTGTTTTTT.

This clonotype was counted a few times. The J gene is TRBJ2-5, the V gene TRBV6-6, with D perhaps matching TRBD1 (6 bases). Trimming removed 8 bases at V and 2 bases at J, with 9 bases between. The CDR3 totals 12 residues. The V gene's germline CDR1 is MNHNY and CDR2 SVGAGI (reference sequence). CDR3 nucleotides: TGTGCCAGCTGTCAGGGGCAAGAGACCCAGTACTTC. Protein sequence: CASCQGQETQYF.

In DNA, the CDR3 is TGCAGTGCTCGTCAGGGGGCCGGAGGGGATGAGCAGTTCTTC. Amino acids: CSARQGAGGDEQFF. The V and J genes are TRBV20-1 and TRBJ2-1, with TRBD1 identical over 8 bases. CDR3 length equals 14 residues. V shed 5 bases, J shed 8 bases, and the junction held 11 bases outside the gene matches. Per the germline V gene, CDR1 is DFQATT and CDR2 is SNEGSKA (reference sequence).

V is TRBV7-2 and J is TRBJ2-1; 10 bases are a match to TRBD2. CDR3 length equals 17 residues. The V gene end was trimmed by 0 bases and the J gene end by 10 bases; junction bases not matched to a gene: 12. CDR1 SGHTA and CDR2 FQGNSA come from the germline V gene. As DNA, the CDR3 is TGTGCCAGCAGCTTAGCCTCGTCAGTTCTAGCGGGAGCCGAGCAGTTCTTC. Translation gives CASSLASSVLAGAEQFF.

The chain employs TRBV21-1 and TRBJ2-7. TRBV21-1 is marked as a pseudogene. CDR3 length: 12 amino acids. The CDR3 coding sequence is TGTGCCAGCACAGGACGGTCCTACCAGCAGTACTTC. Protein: CASTGRSYQQYF.

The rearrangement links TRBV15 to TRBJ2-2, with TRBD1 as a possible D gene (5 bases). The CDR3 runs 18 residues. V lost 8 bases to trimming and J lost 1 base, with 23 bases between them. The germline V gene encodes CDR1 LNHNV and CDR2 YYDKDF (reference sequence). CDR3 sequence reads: CATYQSDPGWENTGELFF. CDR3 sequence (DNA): TGTGCCACCTACCAGAGCGACCCAGGGTGGGAGAACACCGGGGAGCTGTTTTTT.

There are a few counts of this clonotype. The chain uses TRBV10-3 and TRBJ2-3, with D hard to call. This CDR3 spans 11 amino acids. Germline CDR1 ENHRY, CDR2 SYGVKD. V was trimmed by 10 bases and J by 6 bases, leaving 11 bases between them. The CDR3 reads CATQFADTQYF. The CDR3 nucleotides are TGTGCCACCCAGTTCGCTGATACGCAGTATTTT.

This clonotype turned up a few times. The CDR3 DNA reads TGTGCCAGCAGCTCTAGGACAGGGCTGCAATATAGCAATCAGCCCCAGCATTTT. This translates into CASSSRTGLQYSNQPQHF. V and J are TRBV11-2 and TRBJ1-5; TRBD1 matches at 8 bases. J was trimmed by 0 bases and V by 4 bases; bases with no gene match: 11. Germline assignment: CDR1 SGHAT and CDR2 FQNNGV. This CDR3 has 18 amino acids.

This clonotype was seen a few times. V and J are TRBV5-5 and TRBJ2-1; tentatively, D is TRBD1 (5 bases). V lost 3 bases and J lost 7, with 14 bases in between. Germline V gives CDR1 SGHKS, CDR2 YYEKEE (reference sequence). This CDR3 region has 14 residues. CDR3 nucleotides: TGTGCCAGCAGCTCGGACACTCCTACGAATGAGCAGTTCTTC. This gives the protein CASSSDTPTNEQFF.

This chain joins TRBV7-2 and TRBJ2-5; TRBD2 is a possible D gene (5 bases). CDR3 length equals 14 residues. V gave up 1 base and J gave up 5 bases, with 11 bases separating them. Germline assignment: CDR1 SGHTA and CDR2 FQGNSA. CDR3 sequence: CASSLVSGGETQYF. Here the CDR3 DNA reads TGTGCCAGCAGCTTAGTCTCCGGCGGGGAGACCCAGTACTTC.

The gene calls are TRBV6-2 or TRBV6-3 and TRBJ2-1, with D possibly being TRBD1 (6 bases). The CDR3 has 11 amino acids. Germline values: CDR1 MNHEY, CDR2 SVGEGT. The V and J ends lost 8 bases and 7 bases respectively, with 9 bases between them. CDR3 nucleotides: TGTGCCAGCGCAAGGGGGAATGAGCAGTTCTTC. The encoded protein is CASARGNEQFF.

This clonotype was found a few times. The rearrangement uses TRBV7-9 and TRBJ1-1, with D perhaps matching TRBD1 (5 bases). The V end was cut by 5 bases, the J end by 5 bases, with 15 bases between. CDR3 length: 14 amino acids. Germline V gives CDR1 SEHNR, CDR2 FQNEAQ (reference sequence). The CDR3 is CASSPLGGTTEAFF. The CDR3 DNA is TGTGCCAGCAGCCCTCTGGGGGGGACGACTGAAGCTTTCTTT.

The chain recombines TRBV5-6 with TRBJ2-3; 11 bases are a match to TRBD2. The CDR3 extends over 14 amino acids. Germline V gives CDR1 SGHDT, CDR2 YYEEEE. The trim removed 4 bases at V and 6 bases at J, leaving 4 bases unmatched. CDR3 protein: CASSRTSGFDTQYF. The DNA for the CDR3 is TGTGCCAGCAGCCGGACTAGCGGGTTCGATACGCAGTATTTT.

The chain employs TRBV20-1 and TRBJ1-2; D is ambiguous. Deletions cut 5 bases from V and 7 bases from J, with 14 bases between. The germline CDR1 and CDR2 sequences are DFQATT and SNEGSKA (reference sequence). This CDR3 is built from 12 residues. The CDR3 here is CSARAFSGGYTF. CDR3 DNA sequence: TGCAGTGCTCGGGCCTTTTCGGGTGGCTACACCTTC.

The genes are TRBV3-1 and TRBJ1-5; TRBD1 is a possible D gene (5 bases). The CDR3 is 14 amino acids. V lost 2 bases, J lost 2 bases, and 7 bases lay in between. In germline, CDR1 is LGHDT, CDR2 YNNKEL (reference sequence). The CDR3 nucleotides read TGTGCCAGCAGCCAATTGGGGGGCAATCAGCCCCAGCATTTT. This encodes CASSQLGGNQPQHF. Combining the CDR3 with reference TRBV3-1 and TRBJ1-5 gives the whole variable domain DTAVSQTPKYLVTQMGNDKSIKCEQNLGHDTMYWYKQDSKKFLKIMFSYNNKELIINETVPNRFSPKSPDKAHLNLHINSLELGDSAVYFCASSQLGGNQPQHFGDGTRLSIL.

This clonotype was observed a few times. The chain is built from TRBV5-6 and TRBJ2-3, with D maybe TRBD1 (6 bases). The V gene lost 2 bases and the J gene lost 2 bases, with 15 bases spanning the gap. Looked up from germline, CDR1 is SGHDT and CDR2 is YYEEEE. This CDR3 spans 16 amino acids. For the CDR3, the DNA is TGTGCCAGCAGCTTCTCATATAACAGGGCCACAGATACGCAGTATTTT. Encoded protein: CASSFSYNRATDTQYF.

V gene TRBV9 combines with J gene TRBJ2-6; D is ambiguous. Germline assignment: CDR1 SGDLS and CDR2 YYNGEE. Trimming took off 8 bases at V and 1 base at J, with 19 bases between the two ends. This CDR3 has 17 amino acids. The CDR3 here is CASGVGLLASGANVLTF. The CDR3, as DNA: TGTGCCAGTGGGGTGGGCCTCCTTGCATCTGGGGCCAACGTCCTGACTTTC.

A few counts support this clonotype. CDR3 sequence (DNA): TGTGCCACCCTGACGTTGGTCCAGCGGACCTACAATGAGCAGTTCTTC. Encoded protein: CATLTLVQRTYNEQFF. This rearrangement joins TRBV24-1 to TRBJ2-1; D is perhaps TRBD2 (5 bases). The V and J ends lost 9 bases and 2 bases respectively, with 19 bases between them. CDR3 length equals 16 residues. In germline, CDR1 is KGHDR, CDR2 SFDVKD.

The CDR3 DNA reads as TGTGCCAGCAGCTTAGTTCGCGGGAGGGCCTCAGATACGCAGTATTTT. This sequence encodes CASSLVRGRASDTQYF. V and J are TRBV7-2 and TRBJ2-3, with 9 bases lining up with TRBD2. The CDR3 covers 16 residues. Germline V gene sequence: CDR1 SGHTA, CDR2 FQGNSA. V trimming: 1 base; J trimming: 4 bases; junction bases outside the gene matches: 6.

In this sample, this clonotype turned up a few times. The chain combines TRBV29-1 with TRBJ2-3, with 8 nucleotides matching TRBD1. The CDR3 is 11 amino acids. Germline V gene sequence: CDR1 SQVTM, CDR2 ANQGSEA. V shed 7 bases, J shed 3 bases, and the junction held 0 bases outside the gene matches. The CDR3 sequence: CSGQGTDTQYF. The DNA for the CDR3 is TGCAGCGGACAGGGGACAGATACGCAGTATTTT.

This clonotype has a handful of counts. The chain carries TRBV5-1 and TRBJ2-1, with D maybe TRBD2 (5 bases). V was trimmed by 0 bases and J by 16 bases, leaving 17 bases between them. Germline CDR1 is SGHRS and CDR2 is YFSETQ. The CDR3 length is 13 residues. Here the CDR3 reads CASSLVAAGPTFF. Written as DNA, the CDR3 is TGCGCCAGCAGCTTGGTTGCCGCGGGTCCCACCTTCTTC. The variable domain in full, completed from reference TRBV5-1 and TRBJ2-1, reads KAGVTQTPRYLIKTRGQQVTLSCSPISGHRSVSWYQQTPGQGLQFLFEYFSETQRNKGNFPGRFSGRQFSNSRSEMNVSTLELGDSALYLCASSLVAAGPTFFGPGTRLTVL.